This T cell receptor beta chain was retrieved from a study of blood T cell repertoires in COVID-19. Study context: Whether acute or convalescent, the COVID-19 samples came from the United States, Italy and Spain. PBMCs, B-cell-depleted T cells, or T cells were the source of the cDNA or gDNA that made up the material.

The CDR3 is 16 residues long. Germline assignment: CDR1 SGHNT and CDR2 YYREEE (reference sequence). V gave up 4 bases and J gave up 4 bases, with 20 bases separating them. Original methodology: Amplifying reference gene primers gave estimates of nucleated cell counts. The table came from immunoSEQ multiplex PCR; TCRdb's copy has only in-frame clones and leaves some out. V and J calls and clone size are those listed in that table; D and trimming were worked out from the DNA. The sample has fewer than 500,000 clones, more than 65% seen once. The sequenced sample was peripheral blood. The V and J genes are TRBV5-4 and TRBJ2-5; D gene uncertain. This TCR derives from a human donor with acute or convalescent COVID-19. The donor label of this sample is uncertain. The CDR3 sequence: CASSTELAGSAETQYF. The CDR3 nucleotides are TGTGCCAGCAGCACGGAGCTTGCTGGGTCCGCAGAGACCCAGTACTTC.